This T cell receptor beta chain was found in a study of T cell repertoires in cytomegalovirus infection. As for the study in general: Matching HLA type and CMV infection were both indicated by public TCR beta signatures.

Using its own MiXCR run on the reads, TCRdb lists one record per CDR3 protein. The sample holds fewer than 400,000 distinct CDR3 sequences, around 18% seen once. V lost 4 bases and J 14 bases, leaving 12 bases between the germline ends. The CDR3 has 12 amino acids. The germline V gene has CDR1 LNHNV and CDR2 YYDKDF (reference sequence). This clonotype was counted between two and nine times. Antigen: not known. Study-wide findings and caveats: HLA-C-restricted CMV clonotypes gave the most frequent clonotype in two of eight donors. There were carriers of CMV plus the relevant HLA, and cumulative public TCR beta family frequency identified them.

V gene TRBV15 combines with J gene TRBJ1-6, with D tentatively TRBD1 (5 bases). The sequence derives from a human donor in good health (CMV status not recorded). Some clones in this sample may be carry-over from other donors' samples. Source material: PBMCs. CDR3 residues: CATSISPGTLHF. The CDR3 coding sequence is TGTGCCACCAGCATTTCTCCAGGGACCCTCCACTTT.